The 12 T cell receptor beta chains presented below share a single source sample, sequenced in a study of OX40 agonist ivuxolimab in advanced cancers. Libraries were prepared by immunoSEQ multiplex PCR; TCRdb keeps only in-frame clonotypes and omits some of them. Of 57,000 or so clones listed, approximately 90% are singletons. Sequenced here: CD4+ or CD8+ T cells sorted from blood, sampled in a trial of the OX40 agonist ivuxolimab. All receptors derive from an adult with an advanced solid tumor such as melanoma, head and neck, liver or kidney cancer.

V is TRBV27 and J is TRBJ2-7, with a possible D match to TRBD1 (5 bases). Trimming shortened V by 2 bases and J by 0 bases, and 8 bases separated the two germline ends. CDR3 length: 14 amino acids. CDR1 is MNHEY, CDR2 SMNVEV, per germline (reference sequence). This CDR3 is CASSLAQGSYEQYF. DNA for the CDR3: TGTGCCAGCAGTTTAGCCCAGGGCTCCTACGAGCAGTACTTC.

Comment on this clone: The identical CDR3 is also encoded by other nucleotide sequences in the sample. V gene TRBV6-4 combines with J gene TRBJ2-1, with 7 nucleotides matching TRBD2. Germline V gene data show CDR1 as MRHNA and CDR2 as SNTAGT. J was trimmed by 6 bases and V by 0 bases; bases with no gene match: 5. The CDR3 covers 15 residues. The CDR3 loop reads CASSDSAGAGNEQFF. The CDR3 bases are TGTGCCAGCAGTGACTCGGCGGGAGCTGGCAATGAGCAGTTCTTC.

The rearrangement joins TRBV9 to TRBJ2-3, with 8 bases lining up with TRBD1. Per the germline V gene, CDR1 is SGDLS and CDR2 is YYNGEE. This CDR3 has 15 amino acids. V lost 2 bases and J lost 1; bases outside the gene matches: 3. The CDR3 nucleotides are TGTGCCAGCAGCGTCTCACAGGGGGGCACAGATACGCAGTATTTT. It translates to CASSVSQGGTDTQYF.

This clone was detected a few times. This sequence joins TRBV9 and TRBJ1-1, with D perhaps TRBD1 (6 bases). This CDR3 is 13 amino acids long. Trimming shortened V by 4 bases and J by 2 bases, and 9 bases separated the two germline ends. Germline CDR1 SGDLS, CDR2 YYNGEE. The CDR3 coding sequence is TGTGCCAGCAGCTCGGGACAAAACACTGAAGCTTTCTTT. Protein product: CASSSGQNTEAFF.

The genes are TRBV10-3 and TRBJ2-5, with 7 positions matching TRBD1. There are 16 residues in the CDR3. Trimming at V came to 0 bases and at J to 2 bases, leaving 6 bases not matched to a gene. Germline CDR1 ENHRY, CDR2 SYGVKD. The CDR3: CAISESLGTDQETQYF. The CDR3 DNA is TGTGCCATCAGTGAGTCCCTCGGGACAGATCAAGAGACCCAGTACTTC.

This clone appeared a single time. The chain links TRBV11-1 to TRBJ2-3; no definite D call. The CDR3 loop spans 13 amino acids. Trimming shortened V by 4 bases and J by 7 bases, and 12 bases separated the two germline ends. The germline CDR1 and CDR2 sequences are SGHAT and FQDESV (reference sequence). In DNA, the CDR3 is TGTGCCAGCAGCTCAGAATGGAGAAATACGCAGTATTTT. It specifies CASSSEWRNTQYF. Looking up the rest from reference TRBV11-1 and TRBJ2-3 gives the full variable domain: EAEVAQSPRYKITEKSQAVAFWCDPISGHATLYWYRQILGQGPELLVQFQDESVVDDSQLPKDRFSAERLKGVDSTLKIQPAELGDSAMYLCASSSEWRNTQYFGPGTRLTVL.

The J gene is TRBJ1-4, the V gene TRBV6-1; no firm D call. Trimming stripped 6 bases from V and 7 bases from J, with 15 bases between. The CDR3 runs to 14 residues. Germline V CDR1 and CDR2: MNHNS, SASEGT. CDR3: CASRRTGGGEKLFF. The CDR3 DNA reads TGTGCCAGCAGGAGGACGGGCGGCGGTGAAAAACTGTTTTTT.

V and J are TRBV11-2 and TRBJ2-2; D remains unclear. Germline V gives CDR1 SGHAT, CDR2 FQNNGV. With 1 base removed from V and 8 bases from J, the gap between germline ends came to 5 bases. CDR3 size: 12 residues. CDR3 protein: CASSLGRGELFF. The CDR3 DNA reads as TGTGCCAGCAGCTTAGGTCGGGGGGAGCTGTTTTTT.

This clone was recorded only once. One end of the junction fails to match germline, which may point to a read error. This chain joins TRBV5-3 and TRBJ2-5; the match to TRBD1 covers 8 bases. TRBV5-3 is annotated as an ORF whose role is uncertain. The CDR3 has 15 residues. CDR3: CASSLVAGGGETQYF. The CDR3, as DNA: TGTGCCAGCAGCTTGGTCGCAGGGGGCGGAGAGACCCAGTACTTC.

V is TRBV27 and J is TRBJ2-7; D may match TRBD1 or TRBD2 (6 bases each). From germline, CDR1 is MNHEY and CDR2 SMNVEV (reference sequence). Between the trimmed V and J ends, which lost 6 bases and 5 bases, there was a span of 11 bases. This CDR3 contains 12 residues. The CDR3 sequence is CASRGGADEQYF. CDR3 bases: TGTGCCAGCAGGGGGGGCGCGGACGAGCAGTACTTC.

The V gene is TRBV2, the J gene TRBJ2-5, with 9 bases lining up with TRBD1. After removal of 7 bases from V and 5 bases from J, the junction contained 8 bases not matched to a gene. Germline lookup yields CDR1 SNHLY and CDR2 FYNNEI. The CDR3 is 14 amino acids. CDR3 sequence reads: CASNVQGAFETQYF. The DNA of the CDR3 is TGTGCCAGCAACGTACAGGGGGCATTTGAGACCCAGTACTTC.

V and J are TRBV28 and TRBJ2-1; 13 nucleotides line up with TRBD2. The ends lost 6 bases at V and 1 base at J; junction bases unmatched: 0. The CDR3 sequence is 15 residues long. Germline assignment: CDR1 MDHEN and CDR2 SYDVKM. The CDR3 nucleotides are TGTGCCAGCAGGGGACTAGCGGGATCCTACAATGAGCAGTTCTTC. Its protein product is CASRGLAGSYNEQFF.